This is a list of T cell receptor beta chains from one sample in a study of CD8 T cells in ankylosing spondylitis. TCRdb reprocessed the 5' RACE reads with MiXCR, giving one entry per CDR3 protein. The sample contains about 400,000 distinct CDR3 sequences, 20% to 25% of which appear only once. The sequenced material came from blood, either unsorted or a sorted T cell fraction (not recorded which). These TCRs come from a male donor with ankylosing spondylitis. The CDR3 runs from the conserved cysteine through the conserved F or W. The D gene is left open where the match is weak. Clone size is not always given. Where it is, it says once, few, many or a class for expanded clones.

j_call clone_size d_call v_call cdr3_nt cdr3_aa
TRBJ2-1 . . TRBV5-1 TGCGCCAGCAGCTGGGGGGACGGGACCTACAATGAGCAGTTCTTC CASSWGDGTYNEQFF
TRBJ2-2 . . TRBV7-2 TGTGCCAGCAGCTCCGGCGGACCCGGGGAGCTGTTTTTT CASSSGGPGELFF
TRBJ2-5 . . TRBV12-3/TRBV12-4 TGTGCCAGCAGTTTAGTAGACTACGAGACCCAGTACTTC CASSLVDYETQYF
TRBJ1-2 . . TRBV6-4 TGTGCCAGCAACCGCGGACTCGCTTATGGTGGCTACACCTTC CASNRGLAYGGYTF
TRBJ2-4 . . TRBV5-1 TGCGCCAGCAGCTTGGCAATCCGTGATGGGATCAAAAACATTCAGTACTTC CASSLAIRDGIKNIQYF
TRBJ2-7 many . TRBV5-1 TGCGCCAGCAGCTTACAGGTTGGCTACGAGCAGTACTTC CASSLQVGYEQYF
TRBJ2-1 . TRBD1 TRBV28 TGTGCCAGCAGTCCCGGGACAGGGGGTAGCTACAATGAGCAGTTCTTC CASSPGTGGSYNEQFF
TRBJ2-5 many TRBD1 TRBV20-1 TGCAGTGCTGGATTCTACGGGACAGAAGAGACCCAGTACTTC CSAGFYGTEETQYF
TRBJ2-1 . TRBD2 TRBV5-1 TGCGCCAGCAGATCTCAGCCTAGCGGCAACTACAATGAGCAGTTCTTC CASRSQPSGNYNEQFF
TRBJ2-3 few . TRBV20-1 TGCAGCGCAAGGGAGTCCGCGGATACGCAGTATTTT CSARESADTQYF
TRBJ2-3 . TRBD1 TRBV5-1 TGCGCCAGCAGCCTCCGGGACAGGGGGCGATCGACAGATACGCAGTATTTT CASSLRDRGRSTDTQYF
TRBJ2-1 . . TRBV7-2 TGTGCCAGCGGTTCCAGTGCCCCCTACAATGAGCAGTTCTTC CASGSSAPYNEQFF
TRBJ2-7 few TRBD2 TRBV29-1 TGCAGCGCCCTCCGTCGGGCTAGCGGGAGTCACGAGCAGTACTTC CSALRRASGSHEQYF
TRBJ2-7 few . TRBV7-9 TGTGCCAGCAGCTCCGGGACGGTTGGTCCCTACGAGCAGTACTTC CASSSGTVGPYEQYF
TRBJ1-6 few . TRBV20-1 TGCAGTGCTTGGGACGGCCACGACCCCAATTCACCCCTCCACTTT CSAWDGHDPNSPLHF
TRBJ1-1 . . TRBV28 TGTGCCAGCACTCCTAGCGCCCGGAGCACTGAAGCTTTCTTT CASTPSARSTEAFF
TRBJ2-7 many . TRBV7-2 TGTGCCAGCAGCTTATGGTCGGCTACTCTCTGGGAGCAGTACTTC CASSLWSATLWEQYF
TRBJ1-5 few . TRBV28 TGTGCCAGCAGGGGGGGTGCGGGTGTCCAGCCCCAGCATTTT CASRGGAGVQPQHF
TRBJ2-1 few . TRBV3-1 TGTGCCAGCAGCCAAGTAGGGACGTCGGCCAGTGAGCAGTTCTTC CASSQVGTSASEQFF
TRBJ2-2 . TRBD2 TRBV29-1 TGCAGCGTTACTCTAGCGGGAGGATTCACCGGGGAGCTGTTTTTT CSVTLAGGFTGELFF
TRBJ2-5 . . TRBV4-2 TGTGCCAGCAGCCAAGCGAGCAGAAGCGAAGAGACCCAGTACTTC CASSQASRSEETQYF
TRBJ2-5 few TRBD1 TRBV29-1 TGCAGCGTTGACCCGACAGGGGGAGAGACCCAGTACTTC CSVDPTGGETQYF
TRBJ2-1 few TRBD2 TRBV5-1 TGCGCCAGCAGCTTGGGCGGGAGAGTTCTCAATGAGCAGTTCTTC CASSLGGRVLNEQFF
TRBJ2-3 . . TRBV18 TGTGCCAGCTCATATCTGGGGGCCCCGATCGTAGATACGCAGTATTTT CASSYLGAPIVDTQYF
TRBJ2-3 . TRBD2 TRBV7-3 TGTGCCAGCAGCTGGGGACTAGCGGGATACACAGATACGCAGTATTTT CASSWGLAGYTDTQYF
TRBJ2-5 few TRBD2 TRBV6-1 TGTGCCACCCCATGGGGAGGGTACCAAGAGACCCAGTACTTC CATPWGGYQETQYF
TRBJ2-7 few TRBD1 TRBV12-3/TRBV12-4 TGTGCCAGCAGGCGCGGGACAGGGCAATACGAGCAGTACTTC CASRRGTGQYEQYF
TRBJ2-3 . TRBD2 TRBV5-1 TGCGCCAGCAGCCGAAGTGGACTAGATGAAGGTACGCAGTATTTT CASSRSGLDEGTQYF
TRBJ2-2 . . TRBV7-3 TGTGCCAGCAGCTTAATGACGGGAAGGAACACCGGGGAGCTGTTTTTT CASSLMTGRNTGELFF
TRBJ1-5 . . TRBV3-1 TGTGCCAGCAGCCAAGAAGTCAATCAGCCCCAGCATTTT CASSQEVNQPQHF
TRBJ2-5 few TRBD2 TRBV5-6 TGTGCCAGCAGCTTCGGCAGCGGGAGAGAGACCCAGTACTTC CASSFGSGRETQYF
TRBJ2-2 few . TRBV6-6 TGTGCCAGCAGGGGATTTTGGGAGCTGTTTTTT CASRGFWELFF
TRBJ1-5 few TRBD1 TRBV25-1 TGTGCCAGCAGTCCTGGACAGGGGATGCAGCCCCAGCATTTT CASSPGQGMQPQHF
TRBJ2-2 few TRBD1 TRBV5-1 TGCGCCAGCAGCGTGACAGGGGTGATCGGGGAGCTGTTTTTT CASSVTGVIGELFF
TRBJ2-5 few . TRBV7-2 TGTGCCAGCAGCTTAGCATTACTAAGGGCCCAAGAGACCCAGTACTTC CASSLALLRAQETQYF
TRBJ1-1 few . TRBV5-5 TGTGCCAGCAGCTTGGACGTCCGGAACACTGAAGCTTTCTTT CASSLDVRNTEAFF
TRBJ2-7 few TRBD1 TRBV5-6 TGTGCCAGCAGCTTGCTGGACAGGGGCTACGAGCAGTACTTC CASSLLDRGYEQYF
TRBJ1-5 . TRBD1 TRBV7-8 TGTGCCAGCAGCTCGGGACAGGGAAGGGGATTTGGGAATCAGCCCCAGCATTTT CASSSGQGRGFGNQPQHF
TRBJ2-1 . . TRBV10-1 TGCGCCAGCAGTGAGAGGACGGATCGACACAAGTTCTTC CASSERTDRHKFF
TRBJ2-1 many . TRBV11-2 TGTGCCAGCAGCCTCCCAGGGCCAGTCAATGAGCAGTTCTTC CASSLPGPVNEQFF
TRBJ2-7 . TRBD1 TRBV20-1 TGCAGTGCTAGAACGGGACAGGACATCATCGAGCAGTACTTC CSARTGQDIIEQYF
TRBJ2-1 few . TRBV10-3 TGTGCCATCACTCGCTCTAGCGCGAGCTCCTACAATGAGCAGTTCTTC CAITRSSASSYNEQFF
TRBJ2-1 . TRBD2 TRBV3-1 TGTGCCAGCAGCCGACTAGCGGGAGAAAAGATCTTC CASSRLAGEKIF
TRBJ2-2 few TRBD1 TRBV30 TGTGCCGCCAGACAGGGATTCACCGGGGAGCTGTTTTTT CAARQGFTGELFF
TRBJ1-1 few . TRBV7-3 TGTGCCAGCAGCACCAAGCGGATTACGAACACTGAAGCTTTCTTT CASSTKRITNTEAFF
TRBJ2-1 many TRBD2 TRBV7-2 TGTGCCAGCAGCCCTGGACTAGCGGGAGGAGAGCAGTTCTTC CASSPGLAGGEQFF
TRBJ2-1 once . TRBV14 TGTGCCAGCAGCCAACACGGAGGCGGCAATGAGCAGTTCTTC CASSQHGGGNEQFF
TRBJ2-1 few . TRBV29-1 TGCAGCGTTGATCAGGGCAGGGATGAGCAGTTCTTC CSVDQGRDEQFF
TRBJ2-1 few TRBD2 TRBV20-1 TGCAGTGCTAGAGACCCCGGGCTAGCGGGCTCCTACAATGAGCAGTTCTTC CSARDPGLAGSYNEQFF
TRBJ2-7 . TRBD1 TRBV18 TGTGCCAGCACCAGGTCTGGGACAGGGGCCTACGAGCAGTACTTC CASTRSGTGAYEQYF
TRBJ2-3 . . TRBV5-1 TGCGCCAGCAGCTTCTTGGAGGGGACCACAGATACGCAGTATTTT CASSFLEGTTDTQYF
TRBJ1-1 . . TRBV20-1 TGCAGTGCTAGCAGGGTACCGAACACTGAAGCTTTCTTT CSASRVPNTEAFF
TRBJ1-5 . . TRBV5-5 TGTGCCAGCAGCAGGGCCCCGGAGGGCCAGCCCCAGCATTTT CASSRAPEGQPQHF
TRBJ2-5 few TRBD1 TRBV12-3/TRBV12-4 TGTGCCAGCAGTATGGGGACAGACCACTATCAAGAGACCCAGTACTTC CASSMGTDHYQETQYF
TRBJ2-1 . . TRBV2 TGTGCCAGCAGTGAACGTATGACCCCACATGAGCAGTTCTTC CASSERMTPHEQFF
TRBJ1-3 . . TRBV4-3 TGCGCCAGCAGCCAGACTGTGGGTGAAAGACCATCTGGAAACACCATATATTTT CASSQTVGERPSGNTIYF
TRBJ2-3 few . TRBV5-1 TGCGCCAGCAGCTTGGCAACGGGACAATCAACGCAGTATTTT CASSLATGQSTQYF
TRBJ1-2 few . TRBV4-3 TGCGCCAGCAGCCAAGATCAGGGGATCTATGGCTACACCTTC CASSQDQGIYGYTF
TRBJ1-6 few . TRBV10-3 TGTGCCATCAGCCCGGGCCTTGGGGATGTTTCACCCCTCCACTTT CAISPGLGDVSPLHF
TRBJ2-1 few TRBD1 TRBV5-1 TGCGCCAGCAGCTTCGGCCAGGGGGCCTTCGATGAGCAGTTCTTC CASSFGQGAFDEQFF